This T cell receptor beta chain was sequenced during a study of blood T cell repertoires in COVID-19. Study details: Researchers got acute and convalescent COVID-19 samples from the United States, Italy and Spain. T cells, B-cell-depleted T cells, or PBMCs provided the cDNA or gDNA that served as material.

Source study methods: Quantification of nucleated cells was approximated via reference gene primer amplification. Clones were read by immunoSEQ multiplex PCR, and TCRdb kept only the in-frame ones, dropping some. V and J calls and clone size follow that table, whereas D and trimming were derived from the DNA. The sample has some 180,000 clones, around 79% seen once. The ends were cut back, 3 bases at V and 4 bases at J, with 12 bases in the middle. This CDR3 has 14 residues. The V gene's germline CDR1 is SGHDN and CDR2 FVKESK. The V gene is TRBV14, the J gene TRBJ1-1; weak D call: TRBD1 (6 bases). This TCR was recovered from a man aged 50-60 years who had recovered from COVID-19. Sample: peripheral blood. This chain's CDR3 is CASSHTTGGTEAFF. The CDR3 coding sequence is TGTGCCAGCAGCCACACGACAGGTGGCACTGAAGCTTTCTTT.